This TCR beta chain was sequenced during a study of blood T cell repertoires in COVID-19. Seattle patient enrollment occurred during active infection, with longitudinal follow-up thereafter. The CDR3 is 15 amino acids. The V and J ends lost 5 bases and 5 bases, in that order; junction bases with no gene match: 5. Germline CDR1 and CDR2: SGHAT and FQDESV (reference sequence). The repertoire was sequenced with immunoSEQ multiplex PCR; TCRdb's copy has only in-frame clones and lacks some. The top ten clones hold under 8.5% of a sample with approximately 500,000 clones, roughly 91% of them seen once. The sequence derives from a woman aged 45-59 years with COVID-19, enrolled during active disease. The chain has TRBV11-1 and TRBJ2-1, with 11 bases lining up with TRBD2. The specimen was peripheral blood. The chain's CDR3 is CASSHSGGVNNEQFF. Written as DNA, the CDR3 is TGTGCCAGCAGCCATAGCGGGGGGGTAAACAATGAGCAGTTCTTC. Filled out from reference TRBV11-1 and TRBJ2-1, the complete variable domain reads EAEVAQSPRYKITEKSQAVAFWCDPISGHATLYWYRQILGQGPELLVQFQDESVVDDSQLPKDRFSAERLKGVDSTLKIQPAELGDSAMYLCASSHSGGVNNEQFFGPGTRLTVL.